The next 10 T cell receptor beta chains were all read from a single sample in a study of Graves' ophthalmopathy and Graves' hyperthyroidism (dated by TCRdb to 2016 to 2018). Instrument used: Illumina HiSeq 2000. For repertoire sequencing, the TCR beta CDR3 regions were amplified from RNA transcripts. HTBI primers and the Qiagen OneStep RT-PCR kit were used in a first-round RT-PCR, which was followed by a second-round multiplex PCR, size selection and purification. TCRdb reprocessed the public reads (quality trimming at Q25 with fastp, clone calling with MiXCR) and kept in-frame beta chains. Every distinct CDR3 protein forms one entry, paired with its most common genes and DNA. Present in this sample are about 1.1 million distinct CDR3 sequences, 35% to 40% of which were seen just once. The top ten clones comprise 11% of the sample. Sequencing was carried out using peripheral blood or thyroid tissue (not recorded which). These receptors were collected from an adult man with Graves' hyperthyroidism.

There are many counts of this clonotype. V is TRBV24-1 and J is TRBJ1-2; D possibly corresponds to TRBD1 (5 bases). Germline V CDR1 and CDR2: KGHDR, SFDVKD. Trimming pared 4 bases from V and 5 bases from J, leaving 13 bases between. There are 14 residues in the CDR3. This CDR3 is CATSEPGTGYGYTF. The CDR3 DNA sequence: TGTGCCACCAGTGAACCGGGGACGGGGTATGGCTACACCTTC.

In its sample, this clonotype was seen a few times. The rearrangement links TRBV18 to TRBJ1-2; D remains unclear. The CDR3 sequence is 12 residues long. Germline loops: CDR1 KGHSH, CDR2 LQKENI. Trimming removed 6 bases at V and 4 bases at J, with 9 bases between. CDR3 coding DNA: TGTGCCAGCTCCGGGCCTAGCTATGGCTACACCTTC. Protein: CASSGPSYGYTF.

This sequence joins TRBV12-3 or TRBV12-4 and TRBJ1-5; D perhaps matches TRBD1 (5 bases). CDR3 size: 15 residues. Trimming took off 8 bases at V and 6 bases at J, with 20 bases between the two ends. CDR3 bases: TGTGCCAGCCCTGCCTGTCGAGGAGGGGTTCAGCCCCAGCATTTT. As protein: CASPACRGGVQPQHF.

V and J are TRBV20-1 and TRBJ1-4, with a tentative D call TRBD1 (5 bases). Trimming shortened V by 6 bases and J by 3 bases, and 14 bases separated the two germline ends. CDR1 and CDR2 from the germline V gene are DFQATT and SNEGSKA (reference sequence). CDR3 length: 14 amino acids. CDR3 DNA: TGCAGTGCCACACGTGCAGGGCCTAATGAAAAACTGTTTTTT. Encoded protein: CSATRAGPNEKLFF.

This clonotype has more than one count but fewer than ten. The chain carries TRBV12-3 or TRBV12-4 and TRBJ1-1; TRBD1 is a possible D gene (5 bases). The CDR3 is 15 amino acids. Trimming took 5 bases from V and 12 from J, leaving 25 bases between them. As DNA, the CDR3 is TGTGCCAGCAGTCCGCGCGGGACCGGGGGTTCTGCGACTTTCTTT. Translating gives CASSPRGTGGSATFF.

This chain links TRBV25-1 with TRBJ2-3; D not certain. CDR1 is MGHDK and CDR2 is SYGVNS in the germline V gene. V lost 8 bases to trimming and J lost 6 bases, with 18 bases between them. This CDR3 has 14 amino acids. The DNA for the CDR3 is TGTGCCAGCTCCCCTTCTTTAGCCCTCGATACGCAGTATTTT. Encoded protein: CASSPSLALDTQYF.

At least ten counts were recorded for this clonotype. This chain joins TRBV7-2 and TRBJ2-2, with 7 bases matching TRBD2. The germline CDR1 and CDR2 sequences are SGHTA and FQGNSA. V lost 5 bases, J lost 2 bases, and 8 bases stayed unmatched. The CDR3 runs to 16 residues. CDR3 region: CASSPGGGRNTGELFF. The CDR3 DNA reads TGTGCCAGCAGCCCAGGAGGCGGGAGAAACACCGGGGAGCTGTTTTTT.

The chain links TRBV7-7 to TRBJ1-5, with 7 nucleotides matching TRBD1. The CDR3 runs to 15 residues. V gave up 4 bases and J gave up 11 bases; unmatched junction bases: 14. Germline V CDR1 and CDR2: SSHAT, FNYEAQ (reference sequence). The CDR3 protein is CASSSTGVGKETQHF. In DNA, the CDR3 is TGTGCCAGCAGCTCCACAGGGGTCGGGAAAGAGACCCAGCATTTT.

Note on this clonotype: The junction and the germline gene differ at one end; a read error may be behind it. The V gene is TRBV7-9, the J gene TRBJ2-3; D possibly corresponds to TRBD1 (6 bases). Per germline, CDR1 SEHNR and CDR2 FQNEAQ (reference sequence). The CDR3 length is 14 residues. The CDR3 sequence is CASSQDRGGDTQYF. The CDR3 DNA reads TGCGCCAGCAGCCAAGATCGTGGGGGCGATACGCAGTATTTT.

The genes are TRBV2 and TRBJ1-6, with D possibly TRBD1 on 5 matching bases. Germline loops: CDR1 SNHLY, CDR2 FYNNEI. The CDR3 consists of 12 residues. The V gene lost 7 bases and the J gene lost 9 bases, with 10 bases spanning the gap. CDR3 sequence (DNA): TGTGCCAGCACCCCGGGGGTTTCACCCCTCCACTTT. This translates into CASTPGVSPLHF.